A selection of T cell receptor beta chains follows, all from one sample in a study of blood T cell repertoires in COVID-19. Assay: immunoSEQ multiplex PCR; the TCRdb copy retains only in-frame clones and omits some. The sample lists 250,000 to 350,000 clones, about 85% seen once, with about 2.2% in the top ten. Sequencing input: peripheral blood. All receptors come from a woman in her forties or fifties who had recovered from COVID-19. The CDR3 runs from the conserved cysteine through the conserved F or W. Fields, in order: clone size, D gene, V gene, J gene, CDR3 protein, CDR3 DNA. A D gene is named only where the DNA matches it firmly. Clone size, where shown, is once, few, many, or a class for clones that have expanded.

clone_size: NA
d_call: TRBD1
v_call: TRBV30
j_call: TRBJ1-2
cdr3_aa: CAWSVIMRAGGLLSVGYTF
cdr3_nt: TGTGCCTGGAGTGTCATTATGCGGGCAGGGGGCCTACTTAGCGTTGGCTACACCTTC

clone_size: NA
d_call: TRBD1
v_call: TRBV18
j_call: TRBJ2-2
cdr3_aa: CASSLDRGFGAGELFF
cdr3_nt: TGTGCCAGCTCACTGGACAGGGGCTTTGGCGCCGGGGAGCTGTTTTTT

clone_size: NA
d_call: NA
v_call: TRBV2
j_call: TRBJ1-2
cdr3_aa: CAGAWASYGYTF
cdr3_nt: TGTGCCGGCGCCTGGGCGTCCTATGGCTACACCTTC

clone_size: NA
d_call: TRBD1
v_call: TRBV29-1
j_call: TRBJ2-6
cdr3_aa: CSVGQGQAGANVLTF
cdr3_nt: TGCAGCGTTGGACAGGGCCAAGCTGGGGCCAACGTCCTGACTTTC

clone_size: NA
d_call: TRBD1
v_call: TRBV7-2
j_call: TRBJ1-2
cdr3_aa: CASSRGQGRARDGYTF
cdr3_nt: TGTGCCAGCAGCCGCGGACAGGGAAGGGCGAGAGATGGCTACACCTTC

clone_size: NA
d_call: TRBD1
v_call: TRBV18
j_call: TRBJ2-1
cdr3_aa: CASSPWTGGNEQFF
cdr3_nt: TGTGCCAGCTCACCCTGGACAGGGGGCAATGAGCAGTTCTTC

clone_size: NA
d_call: TRBD1
v_call: TRBV6-5
j_call: TRBJ1-1
cdr3_aa: CASSYRQGGTEAFF
cdr3_nt: TGTGCCAGCAGTTACCGACAGGGCGGCACTGAAGCTTTCTTT

clone_size: few
d_call: NA
v_call: TRBV2
j_call: TRBJ1-5
cdr3_aa: CASSEMGQGNQPQHF
cdr3_nt: TGTGCCAGCAGTGAAATGGGTCAGGGCAATCAGCCCCAGCATTTT

clone_size: once
d_call: TRBD1
v_call: TRBV15
j_call: TRBJ1-4
cdr3_aa: CATSGRDSLGKLFF
cdr3_nt: TGTGCCACCAGCGGCCGGGACAGCCTGGGAAAACTGTTTTTT

clone_size: NA
d_call: NA
v_call: TRBV2
j_call: TRBJ1-1
cdr3_aa: CASTTVPWTEAFF
cdr3_nt: TGTGCCAGCACTACCGTCCCGTGGACTGAAGCTTTCTTT

clone_size: NA
d_call: TRBD1
v_call: TRBV14
j_call: TRBJ2-7
cdr3_aa: CASSQDRLSRDSQYF
cdr3_nt: TGTGCCAGCAGCCAAGATCGCTTAAGCAGGGACAGTCAGTACTTC

clone_size: NA
d_call: TRBD1
v_call: TRBV9
j_call: TRBJ2-1
cdr3_aa: CASSGGQIRGPYNEQFF
cdr3_nt: TGTGCCAGCAGCGGGGGACAGATCCGCGGCCCCTACAATGAGCAGTTCTTC

clone_size: NA
d_call: NA
v_call: TRBV7-8
j_call: TRBJ1-5
cdr3_aa: CASSLMGASRNQPQHF
cdr3_nt: TGTGCCAGCAGCTTAATGGGGGCAAGTCGCAATCAGCCCCAGCATTTT

clone_size: NA
d_call: TRBD1
v_call: TRBV7-8
j_call: TRBJ2-7
cdr3_aa: CASSFHRDRAFPYEQYF
cdr3_nt: TGTGCCAGCAGCTTTCACCGGGACAGGGCGTTCCCCTACGAGCAGTACTTC

clone_size: NA
d_call: TRBD2
v_call: TRBV20-1
j_call: TRBJ2-3
cdr3_aa: CSASRPSGGTDTQYF
cdr3_nt: TGCAGTGCTAGTCGGCCTAGCGGGGGTACAGATACGCAGTATTTT

clone_size: NA
d_call: TRBD1
v_call: TRBV6-5
j_call: TRBJ2-2
cdr3_aa: CASSYSRTGIGLFF
cdr3_nt: TGTGCCAGCAGTTACTCGAGGACAGGGATTGGGCTGTTTTTT

clone_size: NA
d_call: TRBD1
v_call: TRBV30
j_call: TRBJ1-5
cdr3_aa: CAWSGTGGNQPQHF
cdr3_nt: TGTGCCTGGAGTGGGACAGGGGGCAATCAGCCCCAGCATTTT

clone_size: NA
d_call: NA
v_call: TRBV12-3/TRBV12-4
j_call: TRBJ1-2
cdr3_aa: CASSPGFYGYTF
cdr3_nt: TGTGCCAGCAGCCCAGGGTTCTATGGCTACACCTTC

clone_size: few
d_call: TRBD1
v_call: TRBV7-2
j_call: TRBJ1-2
cdr3_aa: CASSNRQGGFGYTF
cdr3_nt: TGTGCCAGCAGCAACAGACAGGGGGGATTTGGCTACACCTTC

clone_size: NA
d_call: NA
v_call: TRBV15
j_call: TRBJ1-2
cdr3_aa: CATSRDFTGDGGYTF
cdr3_nt: TGTGCCACCAGCAGAGATTTCACAGGTGACGGGGGCTACACCTTC

clone_size: NA
d_call: NA
v_call: TRBV4-3
j_call: TRBJ2-1
cdr3_aa: CASSQDLGGPSYNEQFF
cdr3_nt: TGCGCCAGCAGCCAAGATCTAGGCGGGCCCTCCTACAATGAGCAGTTCTTC

clone_size: few
d_call: NA
v_call: TRBV7-3
j_call: TRBJ2-1
cdr3_aa: CASSLTGSGYNEQFF
cdr3_nt: TGTGCCAGCAGCTTAACCGGGTCTGGGTACAATGAGCAGTTCTTC

clone_size: once
d_call: TRBD2
v_call: TRBV5-1
j_call: TRBJ2-5
cdr3_aa: CASSFSSGGLQETQYF
cdr3_nt: TGCGCCAGCAGCTTCTCTAGCGGGGGCCTCCAAGAGACCCAGTACTTC

clone_size: NA
d_call: NA
v_call: TRBV27
j_call: TRBJ2-1
cdr3_aa: CASSLYSSYNEQFF
cdr3_nt: TGTGCCAGCAGTTTATACAGCTCCTACAATGAGCAGTTCTTC

clone_size: NA
d_call: NA
v_call: TRBV21-1
j_call: TRBJ1-2
cdr3_aa: CASSNSREDCYGYTF
cdr3_nt: TGTGCCAGCAGCAACTCTCGGGAGGACTGTTATGGCTACACCTTC

clone_size: NA
d_call: NA
v_call: TRBV5-1
j_call: TRBJ2-7
cdr3_aa: CASSLGRSSYEQYF
cdr3_nt: TGCGCCAGCAGCTTGGGCCGGAGCTCCTACGAGCAGTACTTC

clone_size: NA
d_call: TRBD1
v_call: TRBV7-9
j_call: TRBJ2-7
cdr3_aa: CASSPGQGGSYEQYF
cdr3_nt: TGTGCCAGCAGCCCCGGACAGGGCGGCTCCTACGAGCAGTACTTC

clone_size: NA
d_call: NA
v_call: TRBV12-5
j_call: TRBJ1-1
cdr3_aa: CASVHIRELNTEAFF
cdr3_nt: TGTGCTAGTGTTCACATCAGGGAATTGAACACTGAAGCTTTCTTT

clone_size: NA
d_call: TRBD1
v_call: TRBV14
j_call: TRBJ2-7
cdr3_aa: CASSYATGRFYKQYF
cdr3_nt: TGTGCCAGCAGCTACGCGACAGGGCGTTTTTATAAGCAGTACTTC

clone_size: NA
d_call: NA
v_call: TRBV7-6
j_call: TRBJ2-5
cdr3_aa: CASSSRWGDWTQYF
cdr3_nt: TGTGCCAGCAGCTCACGTTGGGGGGATTGGACCCAGTACTTC

clone_size: NA
d_call: NA
v_call: TRBV19
j_call: TRBJ1-3
cdr3_aa: CASRRTAASGNTIYF
cdr3_nt: TGTGCCAGTAGACGGACAGCGGCCTCTGGAAACACCATATATTTT

clone_size: NA
d_call: NA
v_call: TRBV2
j_call: TRBJ2-4
cdr3_aa: CASLTKNIQYF
cdr3_nt: TGTGCCAGCTTGACTAAAAACATTCAGTACTTC

clone_size: NA
d_call: NA
v_call: TRBV6-5
j_call: TRBJ1-6
cdr3_aa: CASSYNGRDSPLHF
cdr3_nt: TGTGCCAGCAGTTACAACGGGCGGGATTCACCCCTCCACTTT

clone_size: NA
d_call: NA
v_call: TRBV4-1
j_call: TRBJ2-7
cdr3_aa: CASSQTGHTSSYEQYF
cdr3_nt: TGCGCCAGCAGCCAAACGGGACATACAAGCTCCTACGAGCAGTACTTC

clone_size: NA
d_call: NA
v_call: TRBV28
j_call: TRBJ2-2
cdr3_aa: CASYGTAGTGELFF
cdr3_nt: TGTGCCAGCTATGGGACAGCGGGCACCGGGGAGCTGTTTTTT

clone_size: NA
d_call: NA
v_call: TRBV11-2
j_call: TRBJ1-2
cdr3_aa: CASSFGRQRSYGYTF
cdr3_nt: TGTGCCAGCAGCTTTGGCCGACAGAGATCTTATGGCTACACCTTC

clone_size: once
d_call: NA
v_call: TRBV19
j_call: TRBJ2-1
cdr3_aa: CASSWRAGAYLYNEQFF
cdr3_nt: TGTGCCAGTAGTTGGCGCGCGGGGGCATACTTGTACAATGAGCAGTTCTTC

clone_size: NA
d_call: NA
v_call: TRBV27
j_call: TRBJ1-6
cdr3_aa: CASSLSIGVTLHF
cdr3_nt: TGTGCCAGCAGTTTATCGATCGGGGTTACCCTCCACTTT

clone_size: NA
d_call: TRBD1
v_call: TRBV6-5
j_call: TRBJ1-5
cdr3_aa: CASRTGYSNQPQHF
cdr3_nt: TGTGCCAGCAGGACAGGGTATAGCAATCAGCCCCAGCATTTT

clone_size: NA
d_call: NA
v_call: TRBV19
j_call: TRBJ2-7
cdr3_aa: CASSIAVALNIYEQYF
cdr3_nt: TGTGCCAGTAGTATAGCAGTCGCTCTCAATATTTACGAGCAGTACTTC

clone_size: NA
d_call: TRBD2
v_call: TRBV29-1
j_call: TRBJ2-7
cdr3_aa: CSVEEGTSSYEQYF
cdr3_nt: TGCAGCGTTGAAGAGGGGACTAGCAGCTACGAGCAGTACTTC

clone_size: NA
d_call: NA
v_call: TRBV2
j_call: TRBJ2-7
cdr3_aa: CASSEEAGVIHEQYF
cdr3_nt: TGTGCCAGCAGTGAAGAGGCAGGGGTGATTCACGAGCAGTACTTC

clone_size: NA
d_call: NA
v_call: TRBV6-5
j_call: TRBJ1-2
cdr3_aa: CASNPGIGRYTF
cdr3_nt: TGTGCCAGCAACCCAGGGATTGGCCGCTACACCTTC

clone_size: NA
d_call: NA
v_call: TRBV10-3
j_call: TRBJ2-7
cdr3_aa: CAIRLRGVGEQYF
cdr3_nt: TGTGCCATTAGGCTCAGGGGGGTCGGTGAGCAGTACTTC

clone_size: NA
d_call: NA
v_call: TRBV2
j_call: TRBJ1-2
cdr3_aa: CASPTGSGYTF
cdr3_nt: TGTGCCAGCCCCACAGGGTCTGGCTACACCTTC

clone_size: NA
d_call: TRBD1
v_call: TRBV4-1
j_call: TRBJ2-2
cdr3_aa: CASSPRRTGINTGELFF
cdr3_nt: TGCGCCAGCAGCCCGAGGCGGACAGGGATCAACACCGGGGAGCTGTTTTTT

clone_size: NA
d_call: NA
v_call: TRBV9
j_call: TRBJ2-7
cdr3_aa: CASSQGQGDYEQYF
cdr3_nt: TGTGCCAGCAGCCAAGGACAAGGGGACTACGAGCAGTACTTC

clone_size: NA
d_call: TRBD1
v_call: TRBV18
j_call: TRBJ2-5
cdr3_aa: CASSPEWTGFHF
cdr3_nt: TGTGCCAGCTCACCAGAGTGGACAGGGTTCCACTTC

clone_size: NA
d_call: NA
v_call: TRBV5-1
j_call: TRBJ1-2
cdr3_aa: CASSSRGSSNYGYTF
cdr3_nt: TGCGCCAGCAGCTCCCGGGGGTCCTCTAACTATGGCTACACCTTC

clone_size: once
d_call: NA
v_call: TRBV30
j_call: TRBJ1-4
cdr3_aa: CAWSGGRRTPNEKLFF
cdr3_nt: TGTGCCTGGAGCGGAGGACGCAGGACCCCTAATGAAAAACTGTTTTTT

clone_size: NA
d_call: TRBD1
v_call: TRBV7-2
j_call: TRBJ1-2
cdr3_aa: CASSPNRQGGYGYTF
cdr3_nt: TGTGCCAGCAGCCCTAATAGACAGGGAGGCTATGGCTACACCTTC